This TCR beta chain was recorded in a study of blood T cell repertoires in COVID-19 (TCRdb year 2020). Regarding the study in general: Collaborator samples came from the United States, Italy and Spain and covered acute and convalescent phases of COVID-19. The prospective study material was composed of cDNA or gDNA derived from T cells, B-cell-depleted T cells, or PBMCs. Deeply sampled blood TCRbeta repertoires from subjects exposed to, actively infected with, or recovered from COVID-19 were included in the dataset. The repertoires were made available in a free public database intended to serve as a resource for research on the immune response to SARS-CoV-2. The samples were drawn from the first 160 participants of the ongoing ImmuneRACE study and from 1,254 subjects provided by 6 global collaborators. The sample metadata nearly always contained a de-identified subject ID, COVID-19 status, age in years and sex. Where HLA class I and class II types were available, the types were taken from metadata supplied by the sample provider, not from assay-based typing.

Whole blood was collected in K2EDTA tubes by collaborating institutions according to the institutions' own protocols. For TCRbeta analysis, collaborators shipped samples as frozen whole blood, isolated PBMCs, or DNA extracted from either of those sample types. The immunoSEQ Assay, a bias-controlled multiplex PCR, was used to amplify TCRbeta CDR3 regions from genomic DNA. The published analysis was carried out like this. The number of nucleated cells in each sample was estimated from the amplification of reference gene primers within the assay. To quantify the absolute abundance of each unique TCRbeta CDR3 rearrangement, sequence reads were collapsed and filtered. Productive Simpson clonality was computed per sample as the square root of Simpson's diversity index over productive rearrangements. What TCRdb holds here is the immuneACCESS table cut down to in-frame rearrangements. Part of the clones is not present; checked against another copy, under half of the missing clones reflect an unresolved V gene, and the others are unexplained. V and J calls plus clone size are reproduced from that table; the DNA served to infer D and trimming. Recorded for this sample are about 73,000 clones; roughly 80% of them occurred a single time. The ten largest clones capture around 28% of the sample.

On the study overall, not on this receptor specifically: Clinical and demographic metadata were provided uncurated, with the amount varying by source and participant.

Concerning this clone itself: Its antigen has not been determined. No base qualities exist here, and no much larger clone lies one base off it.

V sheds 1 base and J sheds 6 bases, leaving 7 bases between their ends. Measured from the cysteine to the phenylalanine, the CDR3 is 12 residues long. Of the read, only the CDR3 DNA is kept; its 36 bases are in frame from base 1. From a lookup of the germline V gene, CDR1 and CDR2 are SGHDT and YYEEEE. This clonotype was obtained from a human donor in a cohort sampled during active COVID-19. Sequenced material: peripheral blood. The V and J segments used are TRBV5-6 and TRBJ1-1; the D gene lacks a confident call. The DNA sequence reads TGTGCCAGCAGCTTGTCATCGGCTGAAGCTTTCTTT. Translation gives CASSLSSAEAFF.